One TCR beta chain is described in this entry. The sample originates from a study of blood T cells in healthy people across ages. Total RNA, at least 5 micrograms per sample, came from PBMCs. Through a sample-barcoded 5' primer and a J-beta primer mix, a second PCR was run for roughly 6 to 12 cycles. One entry per CDR3 protein, called by TCRdb with MiXCR from the 5' RACE reads. The table shows roughly 1.5 million distinct CDR3 sequences, with around 40% occurring only once. Germline V CDR1 and CDR2: SNHLY, FYNNEI. V dropped 8 bases and J dropped 4 bases, with 15 bases sitting between them. The CDR3 is 14 amino acids.

The specimen was blood. The chain employs TRBV2 and TRBJ1-5; D may be TRBD1 (6 bases). This TCR was recovered from a woman between 18 and 29 years old in good health. The DNA for the CDR3 is TGTGCCAGCGCCGGGACAATGGAGAATCAGCCCCAGCATTTT. Encoded protein: CASAGTMENQPQHF.